This TCR beta chain came from a study of cytomegalovirus exposure and HLA in healthy donors. Broader study findings: High sensitivity and specificity were reportedly achieved when the classifier diagnosed cytomegalovirus status. Among the CMV-associated chains, a few were confirmed in vitro as specific for CMV antigens. Overall, under 200 TCR beta chains were annotated as cytomegalovirus-associated.

Points on this clone: The target antigen is unknown.

Sequencing used immunoSEQ multiplex PCR; TCRdb keeps in-frame clones, though not all of them. The sample lists fewer than 120,000 clones, roughly 90% occurring once. The length of the CDR3 is 14 residues. The germline gives CDR1 LNHDA, CDR2 SQIVND (reference sequence). V was cut by 3 bases and J by 1 base, with 9 bases left in between. From the approximately 120-subject validation cohort, which was separate from the approximately 700-subject first cohort, the donors were drawn. The source of this sequence is a woman aged 25-40 years in good health and CMV-seropositive. The sample was PBMCs. The chain is built from TRBV19 and TRBJ1-1; D ambiguous. CDR3: CASSIPGPNTEAFF. In DNA form, the CDR3 reads TGTGCCAGTAGTATCCCAGGCCCGAACACTGAAGCTTTCTTT.